The 20 T cell receptor beta chains in this list originate from one sample, sequenced in a study of CD8+ T cells in alopecia areata. Extracted from the samples, RNA was reverse transcribed into cDNA to serve as the sequencing template. Profiling relied on immunoSEQ multiplex PCR, and the TCRdb table lists in-frame clones only, not all of them. The sample shows 250,000 or so clones, none of them appearing just once. A panel of CD4, CD8alpha, NKG2D, NKG2ACE and other markers served to sort pooled cutaneous lymph node cells. The source material was CD4+ T cells sorted from a lymph node. Receptors were obtained from a C3H/HeJ mouse with alopecia areata. The MHC haplotype of the strain is H2-k.

Details on this clone: Mouse gene names apply. The read terminates 4 residues before the CDR3 end, so the remaining end is supplied by the germline J gene. This rearrangement joins TRBV1 to TRBJ2-7, with TRBD2 matching 8 bases. The CDR3 consists of 13 residues. The germline gives CDR1 NSQYPW, CDR2 LRSPGD (reference sequence). The CDR3 region is CTCSGGGLDEQYF. CDR3 bases read: TGCACCTGCAGTGGGGGGGGGCTGGAT.

This clone was counted only a few times. Mouse names are used for the genes. The observed sequence ends 4 residues before the CDR3 terminus, with the missing tail filled in from the germline J gene. This sequence joins TRBV19 and TRBJ2-5; no clear D. The ends were cut back, 0 bases at V and 0 bases at J, with 11 bases in the middle. The CDR3 sequence is 16 residues long. Germline CDR1 and CDR2: FNHDT and SITEND (reference sequence). CDR3 protein: CASSIVERVNQDTQYF. The part of the CDR3 DNA that was read is TGTGCCAGCAGTATAGTGGAGAGGGTTAACCAAGAC.

This clone was seen a few times. Gene labels here are mouse ones. The CDR3 extends 4 residues past the end of the read, so its final part is completed from the germline J gene. This chain links TRBV1 with TRBJ2-3, with 12 positions matching TRBD2. Per germline, CDR1 NSQYPW and CDR2 LRSPGD (reference sequence). Losses at the gene ends were 4 bases for V and 2 bases for J; bases not matched to a gene: 10. This CDR3 has 18 amino acids. CDR3 sequence: CTCSDRDWGAYYAETLYF. The DNA read from the CDR3 is TGCACCTGCAGTGACCGGGACTGGGGGGCCTACTATGCAGAA.

Of note for this clone: Gene names and germline match the mouse. The read terminates 4 residues before the CDR3 end, so the remaining end is supplied by the germline J gene. This chain connects TRBV17 to TRBJ2-5, with 7 bases that match TRBD2. The CDR3 covers 15 residues. Germline CDR1 reads MNHDT; CDR2 reads YYDKIL. Incomplete CDR3 DNA: TGTGCTAGCAGTAGAGATGGGGGGAAGGGAGAC. Residues: CASSRDGGKGD. The CDR3, in full, reads CASSRDGGKGDTQYF.

In its sample, this clone was seen a few times. These gene names are mouse names. The read terminates 3 residues before the CDR3 end, so the remaining end is supplied by the germline J gene. This sequence joins TRBV1 and TRBJ1-6; D call uncertain. TRBJ1-6 is an ORF, and what it does is uncertain. Germline V gives CDR1 NSQYPW, CDR2 LRSPGD (reference sequence). V lost 0 bases to trimming and J lost 7 bases, with 7 bases between them. CDR3 length: 14 residues. Incomplete CDR3 DNA: TGCACCTGCAGTGCAGAAACCACAAATTCGCCC. Protein product: CTCSAETTNSP. The full CDR3 is CTCSAETTNSPLYF.

A remark on this clone: These gene names are mouse names. The read falls 4 residues short of the CDR3 end, and the missing part is taken from the germline J gene. At the DNA level, this CDR3 is encoded by other sequences in the same sample as well. The chain recombines TRBV19 with TRBJ2-1; no firm D call. Germline values: CDR1 FNHDT, CDR2 SITEND (reference sequence). This CDR3 has 12 amino acids. The V end was cut by 1 base, the J end by 4 bases, with 3 bases between. The CDR3 DNA, read in part, is TGTGCCAGCAGTATACAGTATGCT. Its translation is CASSIQYA. The whole CDR3 region reads CASSIQYAEQFF.

The table lists this clone with a few counts. Any gene name here is a mouse gene name. Coverage ceases 4 residues before the CDR3 finishes, and the germline J gene fills in the end. The chain is built from TRBV19 and TRBJ2-3; TRBD1 matches at 8 bases. V shed 6 bases and J 0 bases; nucleotides not matched to a gene: 6. Germline CDR1 is FNHDT and CDR2 is SITEND (reference sequence). This CDR3 spans 15 amino acids. The sequenced part of the CDR3 DNA is TGTGCCAGCATTCGGACAGGGACTAGTGCAGAA. Protein product: CASIRTGTSAE. The entire CDR3 reads CASIRTGTSAETLYF.

The table lists this clone with a few counts. Gene names and germline refer to mouse. Read sequence stops 4 residues before the CDR3 end, and the germline J gene provides the missing end. The chain uses TRBV13-3 and TRBJ1-1; the D is unclear. This CDR3 is 11 amino acids long. Trimming pared 5 bases from V and 1 base from J, leaving 3 bases between. Germline V gene sequence: CDR1 NNHDY, CDR2 SYVADS. The CDR3 is CASSLNTEVFF. CDR3 bases read: TGTGCCAGCAGCTTGAACACA.

A word on this clone: All gene names here are mouse names. The observed sequence ends 4 residues before the CDR3 terminus, with the missing tail filled in from the germline J gene. The genes are TRBV29 and TRBJ2-7; weak D call: TRBD1 (5 bases). The V gene's germline CDR1 is MSHET and CDR2 SYDVDS. This CDR3 region has 14 residues. V was cut by 5 bases and J by 0 bases, with 11 bases left in between. The DNA read from the CDR3 is TGTGCTAGCAGTCCCTCAGGGTTCTCCTAT. Translating it yields CASSPSGFSY. The entire CDR3 is CASSPSGFSYEQYF.

This clone occurred a few times. The genes are named according to mouse. The DNA ends 4 residues before the CDR3 does, and the rest of the CDR3 is filled in from the germline J gene. This sequence joins TRBV5 and TRBJ2-3; 7 bases are a match to TRBD2. The CDR3 covers 16 residues. With 2 bases clipped from V and 0 bases from J, the junction kept 5 bases outside the gene matches. Germline V gives CDR1 LGHNA, CDR2 YNLKQL (reference sequence). The CDR3 sequence is CASSQKDWTSAETLYF. The sequenced part of the CDR3 DNA is TGTGCCAGCAGCCAAAAGGACTGGACTAGTGCAGAA.

A word on this clone: Here the gene names and germline are mouse. The read finishes 3 residues shy of the CDR3 end, and the germline J gene is used to complete it. V is TRBV31 and J is TRBJ1-6; maybe TRBD1 (6 bases). TRBJ1-6 is assigned to the ORF class and has an uncertain function. The germline gives CDR1 GKSSPN, CDR2 SITVG. CDR3 length: 15 residues. The ends were cut back, 0 bases at V and 7 bases at J, with 13 bases in the middle. CDR3 loop: CAWSLEGGGNSPLYF. Incomplete CDR3 DNA: TGTGCCTGGAGTCTAGAGGGGGGCGGAAATTCGCCC.

Comment on this clone: Mouse gene names and germline throughout. With the read ending 4 residues before the CDR3 end, the germline J gene is used to fill in that end. This chain connects TRBV13-2 to TRBJ2-3; TRBD2 aligns across 12 bases. With V trimmed by 3 bases and J by 1 base, 6 bases remained unmatched. The length of the CDR3 is 17 residues. The germline V gene has CDR1 NNHNN and CDR2 SYGAGS (reference sequence). The CDR3 protein is CASGVARDWGGAETLYF. The part of the CDR3 DNA that was read is TGTGCCAGCGGTGTTGCCCGGGACTGGGGGGGTGCAGAA.

On this clone: Gene names and germline refer to mouse. The read terminates 3 residues before the CDR3 end, so the remaining end is supplied by the germline J gene. The chain is built from TRBV19 and TRBJ1-6; TRBD1 is a possible D gene (5 bases). TRBJ1-6 is an ORF, with its function uncertain. The V gene lost 4 bases and the J gene lost 0 bases, with 11 bases spanning the gap. The CDR3 has 16 residues. Germline lookup yields CDR1 FNHDT and CDR2 SITEND (reference sequence). CDR3 sequence: CASSPGINSYNSPLYF. The DNA read from the CDR3 is TGTGCCAGCAGTCCAGGGATTAATTCCTATAATTCGCCC.

This clone appeared a few times. The genes are named according to mouse. The read falls 4 residues short of the CDR3 end, and the missing part is taken from the germline J gene. The genes are TRBV13-1 and TRBJ1-1; D gene uncertain. Germline loops: CDR1 NSHNY, CDR2 SYGAGN. V was trimmed by 4 bases and J by 0 bases, leaving 7 bases between them. The length of the CDR3 is 13 residues. The CDR3 sequence: CASSPEANTEVFF. CDR3 DNA, as far as it was read: TGTGCCAGCAGTCCAGAAGCAAACACA.

Worth noting for this clone: Gene and germline names: mouse. The CDR3 end lies 4 residues beyond the end of the read and is filled in from the germline J gene. This sequence joins TRBV19 and TRBJ2-7, with 8 bases matching TRBD1. CDR3 size: 13 residues. CDR1 is FNHDT and CDR2 is SITEND in the germline V gene (reference sequence). The CDR3 protein is CASSIGQGYEQYF. The covered CDR3 bases are TGTGCCAGCAGTATTGGACAGGGATAT.

For this clone: Mouse names are used for the genes. The CDR3 end falls 4 residues outside the read, so it is completed with the germline J gene. Different DNA sequences within this sample yield the same CDR3. V gene TRBV19 combines with J gene TRBJ2-3; tentative D call: TRBD1 (6 bases). V was pared by 0 bases and J by 3 bases, with 11 bases between. The CDR3 covers 15 residues. From germline, CDR1 is FNHDT and CDR2 SITEND (reference sequence). The CDR3 region is CASSIEQGGAETLYF. The DNA read from the CDR3 is TGTGCCAGCAGTATAGAACAGGGTGGCGCAGAA. Supplemented by reference TRBV19 and TRBJ2-3, the full variable domain reads GGIITQTPKFLIGQEGQKLTLKCQQNFNHDTMYWYRQDSGKGLRLIYYSITENDLQKGDLSEGYDASREKKSSFSLTVTSAQKNEMAVFLCASSIEQGGAETLYFGSGTRLTVL.

This clone was seen only a few times. Genes and germline come from the mouse. The missing CDR3 end, 4 residues past where the read stops, is filled in from the germline J gene. This chain links TRBV31 with TRBJ2-5, with 9 bases matching TRBD1. Trimming cost V 3 bases and J 0 bases; bases outside gene matches: 7. Germline V CDR1 and CDR2: GKSSPN, SITVG. This CDR3 spans 16 amino acids. CDR3 bases read: TGTGCCTGGAGCCTCGGACAGGGGTGGAACCAAGAC. Translating it yields CAWSLGQGWNQD. The full CDR3 sequence reads CAWSLGQGWNQDTQYF.

With regard to this clone: Gene and germline names: mouse. The read ends 4 residues shy of where the CDR3 ends; the end is completed using the germline J gene. The chain links TRBV19 to TRBJ2-1; 11 bases are a match to TRBD2. Germline CDR1 reads FNHDT; CDR2 reads SITEND (reference sequence). The CDR3 extends over 15 amino acids. Incomplete CDR3 DNA: TGTGCCAGCAGTATCGGACTGGGGGGCTGGGCT. Its translation: CASSIGLGGWA. The full CDR3 protein is CASSIGLGGWAEQFF.

A note on this clone: Mouse names are used for the genes. Read coverage stops 4 residues before the CDR3 terminus; the germline J gene supplies the remainder. The V and J genes are TRBV19 and TRBJ2-3; TRBD2 agrees at 12 bases. V trimming: 0 bases; J trimming: 1 base; junction bases outside the gene matches: 6. CDR1 FNHDT and CDR2 SITEND come from the germline V gene (reference sequence). The CDR3 has 18 amino acids. The CDR3 reads CASSIGRDWGAGAETLYF. CDR3 DNA (partial): TGTGCCAGCAGTATAGGAAGGGACTGGGGGGCTGGTGCAGAA.

As concerns this clone: Gene names denote mouse genes. Read coverage stops 4 residues before the CDR3 terminus; the germline J gene supplies the remainder. The chain joins TRBV13-1 to TRBJ2-3; 7 nucleotides agree with TRBD2. Trimming took 4 bases from V and 2 from J; bases not matched to a gene: 4. CDR3 length equals 14 residues. Germline V gene sequence: CDR1 NSHNY, CDR2 SYGAGN. The chain's CDR3 is CASSRGGDAETLYF. The sequenced part of the CDR3 DNA is TGTGCCAGCAGTCGGGGGGGAGATGCAGAA.